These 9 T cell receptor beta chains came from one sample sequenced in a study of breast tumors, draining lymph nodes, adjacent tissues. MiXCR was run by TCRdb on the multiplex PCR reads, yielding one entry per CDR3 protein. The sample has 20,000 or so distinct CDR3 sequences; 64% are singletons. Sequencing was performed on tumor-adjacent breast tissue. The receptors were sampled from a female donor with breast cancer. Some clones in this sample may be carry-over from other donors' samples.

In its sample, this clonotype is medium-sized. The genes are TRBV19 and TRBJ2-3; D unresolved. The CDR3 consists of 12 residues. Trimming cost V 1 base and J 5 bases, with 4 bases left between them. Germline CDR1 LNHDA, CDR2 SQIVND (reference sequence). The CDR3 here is CASSIGVDTQYF. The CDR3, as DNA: TGTGCCAGTAGTATAGGAGTAGATACGCAGTATTTT.

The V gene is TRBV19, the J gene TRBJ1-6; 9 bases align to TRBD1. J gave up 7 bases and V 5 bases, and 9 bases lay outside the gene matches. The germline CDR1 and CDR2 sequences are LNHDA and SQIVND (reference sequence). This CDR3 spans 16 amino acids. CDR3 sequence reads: CASSALQGARNSPLHF. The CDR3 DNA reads TGTGCCAGTAGTGCCCTACAGGGGGCGAGGAATTCACCCCTCCACTTT.

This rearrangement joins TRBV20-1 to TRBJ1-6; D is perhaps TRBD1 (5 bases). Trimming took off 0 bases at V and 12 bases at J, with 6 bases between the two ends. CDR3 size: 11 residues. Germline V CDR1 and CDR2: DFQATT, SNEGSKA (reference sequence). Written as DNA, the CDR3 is TGCAGTGCTAGAGAGGGGGGACCCCTCCACTTT. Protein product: CSAREGGPLHF.

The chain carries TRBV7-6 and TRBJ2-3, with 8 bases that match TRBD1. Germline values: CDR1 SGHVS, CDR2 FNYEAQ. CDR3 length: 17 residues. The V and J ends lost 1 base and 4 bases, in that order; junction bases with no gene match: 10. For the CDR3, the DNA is TGTGCCAGCAGCTTAGATGTCCCAGGGGGCGAGTCAGATACGCAGTATTTT. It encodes CASSLDVPGGESDTQYF.

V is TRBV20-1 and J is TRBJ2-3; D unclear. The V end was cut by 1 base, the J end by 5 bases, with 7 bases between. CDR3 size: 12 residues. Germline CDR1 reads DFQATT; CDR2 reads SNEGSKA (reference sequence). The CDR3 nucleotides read TGCAGTGCTAGAGCTCAGGTAGATACGCAGTATTTT. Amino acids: CSARAQVDTQYF.

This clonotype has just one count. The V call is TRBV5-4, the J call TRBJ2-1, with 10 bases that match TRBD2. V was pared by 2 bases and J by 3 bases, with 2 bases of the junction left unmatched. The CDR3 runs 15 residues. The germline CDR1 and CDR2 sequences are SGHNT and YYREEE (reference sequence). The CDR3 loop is CASSLGLADYNEQFF. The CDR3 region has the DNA TGTGCCAGCAGCTTAGGACTAGCGGACTACAATGAGCAGTTCTTC.

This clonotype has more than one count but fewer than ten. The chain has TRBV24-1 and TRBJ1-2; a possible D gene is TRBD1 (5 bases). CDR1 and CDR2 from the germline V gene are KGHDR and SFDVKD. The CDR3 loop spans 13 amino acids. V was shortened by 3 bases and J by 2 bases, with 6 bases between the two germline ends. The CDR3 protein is CATSDGGNYGYTF. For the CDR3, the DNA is TGTGCCACCAGTGATGGGGGAAACTATGGCTACACCTTC.

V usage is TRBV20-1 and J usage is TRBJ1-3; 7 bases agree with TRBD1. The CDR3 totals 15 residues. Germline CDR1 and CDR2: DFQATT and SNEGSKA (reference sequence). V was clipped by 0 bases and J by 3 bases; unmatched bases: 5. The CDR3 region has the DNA TGCAGTGCTAGAGATCCGACAGGGTATGGAAACACCATATATTTT. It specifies CSARDPTGYGNTIYF.

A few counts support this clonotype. The CDR3 loop reads CASTGSYEQYF. Here the CDR3 DNA reads TGTGCCAGCACAGGCTCCTACGAGCAGTACTTC. J is TRBJ2-7 and V is TRBV7-9, with no clear D. This CDR3 has 11 residues. Germline assignment: CDR1 SEHNR and CDR2 FQNEAQ (reference sequence). The ends were cut back, 7 bases at V and 0 bases at J, with 4 bases in the middle.